This TCR beta chain was captured by sequencing in a study of OX40 agonist ivuxolimab in advanced cancers. Study-wide results and limits: Both CD4+ and CD8+ T cell populations in blood had undergone clonal expansion by week 6 at 0.1 to 3.0 mg/kg.

The table came from immunoSEQ multiplex PCR; TCRdb's copy has only in-frame clones and leaves some out. The sample holds over 85,000 clones; around nine tenths are singletons and the top ten take around 0.52%. About this clone itself: The antigen is unknown.

Germline V gives CDR1 MNHEY, CDR2 SMNVEV (reference sequence). V dropped 6 bases and J dropped 3 bases, with 15 bases sitting between them. The CDR3 totals 15 residues. The source is an adult with an advanced solid tumor such as melanoma, head and neck, liver or kidney cancer. The sample here was CD4+ or CD8+ T cells sorted from blood, taken in a trial of the OX40 agonist ivuxolimab. The chain employs TRBV27 and TRBJ1-5; D perhaps matches TRBD1 (6 bases). CDR3 protein: CASSPLGQSNQPQHF. Written as DNA, the CDR3 is TGTGCCAGCAGCCCCTTGGGACAATCCAATCAGCCCCAGCATTTT.